This T cell receptor beta chain was recorded in a study of blood T cells in healthy people across ages. Overall study results and limits: Estimated diversity that came from one million T cells was considered an underestimate.

The ends lost 3 bases at V and 9 bases at J; junction bases unmatched: 7. Germline values: CDR1 GTSNPN, CDR2 SVGIG (reference sequence). CDR3 length: 13 residues. On this clonotype itself: Its antigen is unknown.

Together with a sample-barcoded 5' primer, a J-beta primer mix was included in a second PCR lasting 7 to 11 cycles. TCRdb processed the 5' RACE reads anew with MiXCR; each CDR3 protein has one entry. The repertoire holds some 1.6 million distinct CDR3 sequences, with around 35% as singletons. This sequence originates from a woman aged 25-40 years in good health. The sample taken for sequencing was blood. The chain carries TRBV30 and TRBJ1-5; 8 bases are a match to TRBD1. CDR3 bases: TGTGCCTGGAGCGGGACAGGCTTTGGGCCCCAGCATTTT. Its protein is CAWSGTGFGPQHF.